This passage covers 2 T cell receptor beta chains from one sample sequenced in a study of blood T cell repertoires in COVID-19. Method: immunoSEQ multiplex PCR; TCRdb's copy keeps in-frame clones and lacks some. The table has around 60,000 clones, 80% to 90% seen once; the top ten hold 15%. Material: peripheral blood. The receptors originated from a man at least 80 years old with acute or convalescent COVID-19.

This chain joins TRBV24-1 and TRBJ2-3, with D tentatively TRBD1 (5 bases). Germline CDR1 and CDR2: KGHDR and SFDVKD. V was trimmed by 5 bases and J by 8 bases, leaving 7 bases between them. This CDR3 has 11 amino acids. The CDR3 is CATSVGATQYF. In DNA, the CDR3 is TGTGCCACCAGTGTTGGGGCTACGCAGTATTTT.

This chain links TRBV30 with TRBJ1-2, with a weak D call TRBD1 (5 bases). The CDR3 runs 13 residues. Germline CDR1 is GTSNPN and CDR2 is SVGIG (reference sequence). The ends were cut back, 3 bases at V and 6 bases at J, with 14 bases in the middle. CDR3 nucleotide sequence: TGTGCCTGGAGCTTAGTCCTAGGGGATGGCTACACCTTC. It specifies CAWSLVLGDGYTF.